The next 26 T cell receptor beta chains were all read from a single sample in a study of cytomegalovirus exposure and HLA in healthy donors. Primers for the PCR totalled 60 Vbeta and 13 Jbeta. The assay was immunoSEQ multiplex PCR, and TCRdb's table has in-frame clones only and misses some. Of 99,000 or so clones in the sample, 78% were seen once. The specimen sequenced was PBMCs. The receptors originated from a male donor in good health and CMV-seronegative.

The J gene is TRBJ1-2, the V gene TRBV5-4; TRBD1 agrees at 8 bases. The V segment lost 5 bases and the J segment 5 bases; nucleotides outside the gene matches: 17. Germline CDR1 and CDR2: SGHNT and YYREEE (reference sequence). CDR3 size: 17 residues. CDR3 protein: CASRDTGGSRLLYGYTF. The CDR3 region has the DNA TGTGCCAGCAGGGATACAGGGGGATCTCGTCTCCTATATGGCTACACCTTC.

The gene calls are TRBV7-2 and TRBJ2-5; 11 nucleotides align to TRBD2. With the DNA end fitting TRBJ2-7 better, the J assignment may be wrong. This CDR3 spans 16 amino acids. Germline CDR1 and CDR2: SGHTA and FQGNSA. In DNA, the CDR3 is TGTGCCAGCAGCTTAGCGCTAACTAGCGGGAGCTACGAGCAGTACTTC. Its translation: CASSLALTSGSYEQYF.

The rearrangement joins TRBV9 to TRBJ2-5; possible D gene TRBD1, 5 bases. CDR1 SGDLS and CDR2 YYNGEE come from the germline V gene. This CDR3 is built from 15 residues. Trimming cost V 4 bases and J 1 base, with 14 bases left between them. The CDR3 bases are TGTGCCAGCAGCCCCCGACAAGGGGCCCAAGAGACCCAGTACTTC. It codes for CASSPRQGAQETQYF.

This clone occurred a few times. This rearrangement joins TRBV10-3 to TRBJ1-1; no reliable D call. Germline CDR1 reads ENHRY; CDR2 reads SYGVKD. The CDR3 extends over 11 amino acids. V gave up 8 bases and J gave up 1 base, with 5 bases separating them. The CDR3 sequence: CAIGGNTEAFF. In DNA, the CDR3 is TGTGCCATCGGAGGGAACACTGAAGCTTTCTTT.

The chain is built from TRBV7-8 and TRBJ2-5; 9 bases map to TRBD1. The V gene end was trimmed by 3 bases and the J gene end by 3 bases; junction bases not matched to a gene: 5. The CDR3 is 15 residues long. Germline lookup yields CDR1 SGHVS and CDR2 FQNEAQ. CDR3 region: CASSFTRDREETQYF. CDR3 in DNA: TGTGCCAGCAGCTTCACCCGGGACAGGGAAGAGACCCAGTACTTC.

This clone was counted only a few times. The rearrangement uses TRBV6-5 and TRBJ2-1; TRBD2 agrees at 8 bases. The CDR3 is 13 amino acids. Per germline, CDR1 MNHEY and CDR2 SVGAGI. After removal of 4 bases from V and 8 bases from J, the junction contained 4 bases not matched to a gene. The CDR3 region has the DNA TGTGCCAGCAGTTCGCGGGAGGCCGATGAGCAGTTCTTC. The encoded protein is CASSSREADEQFF.

J is TRBJ2-7 and V is TRBV7-2, with D uncertain. The ends were cut back, 2 bases at V and 7 bases at J, with 9 bases in the middle. Germline lookup yields CDR1 SGHTA and CDR2 FQGNSA. The CDR3 is 12 amino acids. The CDR3 region is CASSLIASEQYF. In DNA form, the CDR3 reads TGTGCCAGCAGCTTAATCGCGTCTGAGCAGTACTTC.

This clone was detected only a few times. In nucleotides, the CDR3 is TGCAGCGTGGACAACCGGGACACTGAAGCTTTCTTT. Protein: CSVDNRDTEAFF. The V gene is TRBV29-1, the J gene TRBJ1-1; D perhaps matches TRBD1 (5 bases). The V end was cut by 6 bases, the J end by 3 bases, with 11 bases between. Germline loops: CDR1 SQVTM, CDR2 ANQGSEA. The CDR3 has 12 residues. The complete variable domain, with remaining parts taken from reference TRBV29-1 and TRBJ1-1, reads SAVISQKPSRDICQRGTSLTIQCQVDSQVTMMFWYRQQPGQSLTLIATANQGSEATYESGFVIDKFPISRPNLTFSTLTVSNMSPEDSSIYLCSVDNRDTEAFFGQGTRLTVV.

This rearrangement joins TRBV29-1 to TRBJ2-7; D is perhaps TRBD1 (5 bases). This CDR3 is built from 11 residues. The V end lost 4 bases, the J end lost 3 bases, and 7 bases lay between the germline ends. Germline loops: CDR1 SQVTM, CDR2 ANQGSEA. The CDR3 DNA is TGCAGCGTTGGCGACAGCTACGAGCAGTACTTC. This sequence encodes CSVGDSYEQYF.

CDR3 in amino acids: CASSLTSTYNEQFF. In nucleotides, the CDR3 is TGTGCCAGCAGCTTAACATCCACCTACAATGAGCAGTTCTTC. The chain carries TRBV7-3 and TRBJ2-1, with D unclear. Per the germline V gene, CDR1 is SGHTA and CDR2 is FQGTGA. The CDR3 runs 14 residues. Deletions cut 0 bases from V and 2 bases from J, with 5 bases between. The variable domain in full, completed from reference TRBV7-3 and TRBJ2-1, reads GAGVSQTPSNKVTEKGKYVELRCDPISGHTALYWYRQSLGQGPEFLIYFQGTGAADDSGLPNDRFFAVRPEGSVSTLKIQRTERGDSAVYLCASSLTSTYNEQFFGPGTRLTVL.

The chain joins TRBV2 to TRBJ2-2; 7 nucleotides line up with TRBD2. The CDR3 contains 16 residues. The ends lost 5 bases at V and 0 bases at J; junction bases unmatched: 6. Per germline, CDR1 SNHLY and CDR2 FYNNEI. The CDR3 loop reads CASSKLAPTNTGELFF. CDR3 coding DNA: TGTGCCAGCAGTAAACTAGCGCCGACGAACACCGGGGAGCTGTTTTTT. Combining the CDR3 with reference TRBV2 and TRBJ2-2 gives the whole variable domain EPEVTQTPSHQVTQMGQEVILRCVPISNHLYFYWYRQILGQKVEFLVSFYNNEISEKSEIFDDQFSVERPDGSNFTLKIRSTKLEDSAMYFCASSKLAPTNTGELFFGEGSRLTVL.

The sample holds one count of this clone. The chain carries TRBV9 and TRBJ1-1, with a tentative D call TRBD1 (6 bases). The CDR3 totals 13 residues. Trimming left V 3 bases short and J 3 bases short, with 9 bases between. Germline CDR1 and CDR2: SGDLS and YYNGEE. CDR3 coding DNA: TGTGCCAGCAGCGAGGGGGGGTACACTGAAGCTTTCTTT. As protein: CASSEGGYTEAFF.

The chain links TRBV27 to TRBJ2-7; 14 bases fit TRBD2. J was trimmed by 2 bases and V by 4 bases; bases with no gene match: 1. The CDR3 extends over 15 amino acids. Germline V CDR1 and CDR2: MNHEY, SMNVEV (reference sequence). CDR3 loop: CASSWGLAGAYEQYF. The CDR3 DNA reads as TGTGCCAGCAGTTGGGGACTAGCGGGAGCCTACGAGCAGTACTTC.

This clone was seen a single time. V usage is TRBV27 and J usage is TRBJ2-2; TRBD2 might be the D (6 bases). The V end was cut by 4 bases, the J end by 3 bases, with 9 bases between. CDR1 and CDR2 from the germline V gene are MNHEY and SMNVEV (reference sequence). The CDR3 loop spans 14 amino acids. CDR3 protein: CASSSGLYTGELFF. The CDR3 region has the DNA TGTGCCAGCAGTTCGGGACTCTACACCGGGGAGCTGTTTTTT.

This rearrangement joins TRBV11-2 to TRBJ1-2; maybe TRBD1 (5 bases). V lost 4 bases and J 7 bases, leaving 10 bases between the germline ends. Germline V gene lookup returns CDR1 SGHAT and CDR2 FQNNGV. This CDR3 has 12 amino acids. This chain's CDR3 is CASSYGGSGYTF. The CDR3 DNA is TGTGCCAGCAGCTACGGGGGTTCTGGCTACACCTTC.

The genes are TRBV7-3 and TRBJ2-1, with TRBD2 as a possible D gene (5 bases). The CDR3 is 15 amino acids. Trimming removed 4 bases from V and 1 base from J, with 11 bases in between. The germline V gene encodes CDR1 SGHTA and CDR2 FQGTGA. This chain's CDR3 is CASSSSGASYNEQFF. Written as DNA, the CDR3 is TGTGCCAGCAGCTCCAGCGGAGCTTCCTACAATGAGCAGTTCTTC.

The CDR3 reads CASRETSGYTYEQYF. The CDR3 DNA follows: TGTGCCAGCAGGGAGACTAGCGGGTATACCTACGAGCAGTACTTC. The chain recombines TRBV6-1 with TRBJ2-7, with 10 bases identical to TRBD2. This CDR3 region has 15 residues. The V and J ends lost 6 bases and 2 bases, in that order; junction bases with no gene match: 7. Germline assignment: CDR1 MNHNS and CDR2 SASEGT.

The chain uses TRBV25-1 and TRBJ2-5, with D possibly being TRBD1 (6 bases). The V end was cut by 5 bases, the J end by 4 bases, with 11 bases between. There are 13 residues in the CDR3. Per the germline V gene, CDR1 is MGHDK and CDR2 is SYGVNS. The CDR3 protein is CASSLGQIETQYF. The DNA of the CDR3 is TGTGCCAGCAGTCTTGGACAGATAGAGACCCAGTACTTC. The full variable domain, with the rest looked up from reference TRBV25-1 and TRBJ2-5, is EADIYQTPRYLVIGTGKKITLECSQTMGHDKMYWYQQDPGMELHLIHYSYGVNSTEKGDLSSESTVSRIRTEHFPLTLESARPSHTSQYLCASSLGQIETQYFGPGTRLLVL.

Written as DNA, the CDR3 is TGCGCCAGCAGCCTGACAGCGGGGGAGCAGTACTTC. Protein: CASSLTAGEQYF. This chain joins TRBV4-1 and TRBJ2-7; 7 bases map to TRBD2. Per the germline V gene, CDR1 is MGHRA and CDR2 is YSYEKL. The CDR3 contains 12 residues. V lost 4 bases and J lost 7; bases outside the gene matches: 4.

The V gene is TRBV15, the J gene TRBJ2-2, with 8 bases fitting TRBD2. CDR1 and CDR2 (germline): LNHNV, YYDKDF (reference sequence). The CDR3 is 15 amino acids. V gave up 3 bases and J gave up 8 bases; unmatched junction bases: 8. CDR3 residues: CATSSPGLVGGELFF. In nucleotides, the CDR3 is TGTGCCACCAGCAGCCCGGGACTAGTAGGGGGGGAGCTGTTTTTT.

The CDR3 DNA reads as TGCGCCAGCGGGGGACTAGCGGGAGGTTTAGATGAGCAGTTCTTC. Protein product: CASGGLAGGLDEQFF. V gene TRBV4-3 combines with J gene TRBJ2-1, with 15 bases that match TRBD2. Trimming cost V 8 bases and J 8 bases; bases outside gene matches: 7. The CDR3 covers 15 residues. Germline CDR1 and CDR2: LGHNA and YSLEER.

The chain couples TRBV27 to TRBJ1-5; the D is unclear. CDR1 is MNHEY, CDR2 SMNVEV, per germline (reference sequence). This CDR3 spans 14 amino acids. Trimming pared 1 base from V and 11 bases from J, leaving 15 bases between. The CDR3 is CASSLFAGGEAQHF. CDR3 DNA: TGTGCCAGCAGTTTATTCGCGGGTGGAGAGGCCCAGCATTTT.

The chain joins TRBV4-3 to TRBJ2-3; 7 bases fit TRBD1. There are 16 residues in the CDR3. Trimming took 1 base from V and 0 from J; bases not matched to a gene: 4. Per germline, CDR1 LGHNA and CDR2 YSLEER. CDR3 region: CASSQGRTGSTDTQYF. In DNA form, the CDR3 reads TGCGCCAGCAGCCAAGGGCGGACAGGTAGCACAGATACGCAGTATTTT.

With respect to this clone: Other DNA sequences in this specimen translate into the identical CDR3. J is TRBJ1-1 and V is TRBV19; a weak D match, TRBD1 (6 bases). Germline lookup yields CDR1 LNHDA and CDR2 SQIVND (reference sequence). The CDR3 runs 13 residues. V was pared by 6 bases and J by 1 base, with 9 bases between. The chain's CDR3 is CASRTGRNTEAFF. DNA for the CDR3: TGTGCCAGTAGGACAGGACGGAACACTGAAGCTTTCTTT.

V is TRBV5-6 and J is TRBJ2-1; either TRBD1 or TRBD2 may supply D (6 bases each). The CDR3 runs 16 residues. Germline V gene lookup returns CDR1 SGHDT and CDR2 YYEEEE. Trimming took 4 bases from V and 10 from J, leaving 24 bases between them. Written as DNA, the CDR3 is TGTGCCAGCAGCCTGGGGGCGGGACCCCCAGGGTCGGAGCAGTTCTTC. It is translated as CASSLGAGPPGSEQFF.

CDR3 protein: CASSKGTVAYNEQFF. In nucleotides, the CDR3 is TGCGCCAGCAGCAAAGGGACAGTAGCCTACAATGAGCAGTTCTTC. This sequence joins TRBV5-1 and TRBJ2-1, with TRBD1 identical over 7 bases. The ends lost 4 bases at V and 2 bases at J; junction bases unmatched: 6. CDR3 length: 15 amino acids. Germline V gene lookup returns CDR1 SGHRS and CDR2 YFSETQ.